What follows describes a single T cell receptor beta chain. Its antigen is unidentified. This sample stems from a study of T cell responses to AZD1222 COVID-19 vaccine. At the level of the study: Pooled together were second doses at about 4 or about 12 weeks. Study-level points and caveats: Just a handful of AZD1222 recipients tested seropositive at baseline.

The CDR3 spans 14 residues. V was pared by 8 bases and J by 4 bases, with 17 bases between. CDR1 and CDR2 from the germline V gene are MNHEY and SVGAGI. TCRdb's copy holds only in-frame clones and misses some; the assay was immunoSEQ multiplex PCR. The table lists around 170,000 clones, approximately 90% of them singletons. The sequence was collected from an adult in good health. The gene calls are TRBV6-5 and TRBJ1-2, with D uncertain. This specimen was peripheral blood, taken on day 0 of AZD1222 vaccination. DNA for the CDR3: TGTGCCAGCGCATCGATGCCTAGGTTCTATGGCTACACCTTC. Translating it yields CASASMPRFYGYTF.